The clone carrying this T cell receptor (beta chain) came up many times. This entry belongs to a study of regulatory T cells in long-lasting Graves disease. Sequencing libraries for TCR beta were prepared with iRepertoire HTBI primers and Arm-PCR of CDR3 regions. TCRdb used MiXCR to reprocess the multiplex PCR reads, holding one entry per CDR3 protein. The sample shows 400,000 to 500,000 distinct CDR3 sequences, 20% to 25% of them seen only once. Documented time point: persistent/refractory GD, antithyroid drugs over 5 years with positive TRAb. Making the TCR library involved RNA that had been extracted from PBMCs. The length of the CDR3 is 15 residues. Germline lookup yields CDR1 LNHNV and CDR2 YYDKDF (reference sequence). Unmatched junction bases numbered 7, after V lost 4 bases and J lost 2 bases.

The source of this sequence is a female donor with Graves disease. The V call is TRBV15, the J call TRBJ2-5; 7 nucleotides line up with TRBD1. This specimen consisted of peripheral blood mononuclear cells (PBMCs), obtained when the disease was refractory, from a patient treated with antithyroid drugs. The CDR3 region is CATSIPGGSQETQYF. In DNA form, the CDR3 reads TGTGCCACCAGCATACCAGGGGGAAGTCAAGAGACCCAGTACTTC.